This T cell receptor (beta chain) was sequenced during a study of shared clonotypes between healthy human individuals. In the case of this clone: The antigen remains undetermined.

Study conclusions and caveats: Larger estimated richness was generally recorded for naive subsets relative to memory subsets. With few donors, the genetic and exposure-history diversity represented was limited.

Naive CD8 cells lacked CD45RO, underwent positive selection for CCR7 and left out terminally differentiated effector memory CD45RA+ cells. The donors were adults (healthy and HIV-negative) with no recent acute infections or vaccinations. Deep level was the assay's run setting. Only in-frame clones appear in the TCRdb table, and some are missing; sequencing was by immunoSEQ multiplex PCR. The table shows 2 million to 2.5 million clones, with about 92% occurring only once. This TCR derives from a man in his late teens or twenties in good health. Some clones in this sample may be carry-over from other donors' samples. The sample comprised naive CD8+ T cells from PBMCs.

The CDR3 loop reads CASISRDGAKGGSGELFF. The CDR3 bases are TGTGCCAGCATAAGTCGGGACGGCGCAAAGGGAGGCTCCGGGGAGCTGTTTTTT. The chain combines TRBV28 with TRBJ2-2; tentative D call: TRBD2 (6 bases). Trimming shortened V by 7 bases and J by 6 bases, and 27 bases separated the two germline ends. The germline V gene has CDR1 MDHEN and CDR2 SYDVKM. The CDR3 totals 18 residues.